This T cell receptor beta chain was identified in a study of shared clonotypes between healthy human individuals. Findings and limits, study-wide: Sampling used blood alone; tissue repertoires probably differ.

Comment on this clone: Antigen unknown.

Clones were read by immunoSEQ multiplex PCR, and TCRdb kept only the in-frame ones, dropping some. Among roughly 2,500,000 clones listed, over 85% were seen once. The sample taken for sequencing was naive CD4+ T cells from PBMCs. Indicated subset: CD45RA+ positively selected. This sequence was found in a man between 18 and 35 years old in good health. Some clones in this sample may be carry-over from other donors' samples.

The CDR3 bases are TGCGCCAGCAGCCACGGCAACCCATTGGCTAGCACGGAGACCCAGTACTTC. Protein sequence: CASSHGNPLASTETQYF. This chain connects TRBV4-3 to TRBJ2-5; D might be TRBD2 (5 bases). With 3 bases removed from V and 5 bases from J, the gap between germline ends came to 22 bases. CDR3 size: 17 residues. Germline V CDR1 and CDR2: LGHNA, YSLEER.